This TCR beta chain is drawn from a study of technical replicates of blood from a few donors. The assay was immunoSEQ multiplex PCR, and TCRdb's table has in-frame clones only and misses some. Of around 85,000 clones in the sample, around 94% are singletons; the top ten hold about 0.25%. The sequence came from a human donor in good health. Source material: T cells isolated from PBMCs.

Here the CDR3 DNA reads TGTGCCAGCAGCTGGGGGGCCCTAGCGGGGGGGTACAATGAGCAGTTCTTC. Translating gives CASSWGALAGGYNEQFF. The gene calls are TRBV7-3 and TRBJ2-1; TRBD2 agrees at 12 bases. The CDR3 is 17 residues long. Trimming cost V 4 bases and J 4 bases; bases outside gene matches: 8. Germline V CDR1 and CDR2: SGHTA, FQGTGA.